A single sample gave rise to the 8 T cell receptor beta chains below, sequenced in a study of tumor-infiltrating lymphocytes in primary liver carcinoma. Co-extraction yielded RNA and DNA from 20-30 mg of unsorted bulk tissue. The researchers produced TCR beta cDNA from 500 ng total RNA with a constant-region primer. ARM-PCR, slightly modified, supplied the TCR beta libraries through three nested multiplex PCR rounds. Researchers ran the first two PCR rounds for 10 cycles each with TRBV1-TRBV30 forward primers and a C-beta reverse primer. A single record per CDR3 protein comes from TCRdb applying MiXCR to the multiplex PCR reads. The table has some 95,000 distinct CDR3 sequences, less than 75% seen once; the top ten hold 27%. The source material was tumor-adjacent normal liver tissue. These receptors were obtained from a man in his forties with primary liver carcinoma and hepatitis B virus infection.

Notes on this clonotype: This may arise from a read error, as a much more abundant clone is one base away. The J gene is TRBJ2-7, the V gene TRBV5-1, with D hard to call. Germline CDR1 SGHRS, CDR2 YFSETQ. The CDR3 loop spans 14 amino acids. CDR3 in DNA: TGCGTCAGCAGCTTGGAAGCCTTCTCCTACGAGCAGTACTTC. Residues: CVSSLEAFSYEQYF.

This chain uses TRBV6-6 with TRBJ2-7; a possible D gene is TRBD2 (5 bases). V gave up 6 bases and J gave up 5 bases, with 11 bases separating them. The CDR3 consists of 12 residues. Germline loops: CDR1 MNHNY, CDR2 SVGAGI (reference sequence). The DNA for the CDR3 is TGTGCCAGCAGGCACGGGGTCGACGAGCAGTACTTC. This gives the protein CASRHGVDEQYF.

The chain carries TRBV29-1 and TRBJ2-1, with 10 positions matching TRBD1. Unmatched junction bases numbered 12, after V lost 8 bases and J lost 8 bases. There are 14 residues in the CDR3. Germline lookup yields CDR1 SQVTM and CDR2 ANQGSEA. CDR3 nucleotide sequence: TGCAGCATTGCTGGGACAGGGGTGCCCCATGAGCAGTTCTTC. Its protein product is CSIAGTGVPHEQFF.

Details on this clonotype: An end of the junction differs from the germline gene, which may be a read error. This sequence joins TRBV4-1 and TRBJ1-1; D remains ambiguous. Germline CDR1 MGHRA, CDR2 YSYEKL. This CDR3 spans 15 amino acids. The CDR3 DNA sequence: TGCGCCAGCAGTCACCCCCAGAGATTGAACACTGAAACTTTCTTT. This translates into CASSHPQRLNTETFF.

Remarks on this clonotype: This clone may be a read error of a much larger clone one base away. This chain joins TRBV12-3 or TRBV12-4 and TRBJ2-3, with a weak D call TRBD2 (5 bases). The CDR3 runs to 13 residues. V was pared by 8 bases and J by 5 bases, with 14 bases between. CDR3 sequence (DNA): TGTGCCAGCGAACCTACTCGGGGAGATACGCAGTATTTT. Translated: CASEPTRGDTQYF.

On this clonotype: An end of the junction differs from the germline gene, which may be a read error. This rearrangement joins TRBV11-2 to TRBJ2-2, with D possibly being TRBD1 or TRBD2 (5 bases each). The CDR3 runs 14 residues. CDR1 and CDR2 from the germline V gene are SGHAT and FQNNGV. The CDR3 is CASSSVRGKAGELF. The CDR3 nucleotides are TGTGCCAGCAGCTCCGTGAGGGGCAAAGCCGGGGAGCTGTTT.

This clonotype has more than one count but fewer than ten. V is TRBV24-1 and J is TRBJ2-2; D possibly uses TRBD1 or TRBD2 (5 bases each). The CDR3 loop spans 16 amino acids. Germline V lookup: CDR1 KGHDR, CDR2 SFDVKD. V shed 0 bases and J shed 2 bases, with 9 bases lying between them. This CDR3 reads CATSDLRGPNTGELFF. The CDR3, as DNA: TGTGCCACCAGTGATTTGCGGGGCCCAAACACCGGGGAGCTGTTTTTT.

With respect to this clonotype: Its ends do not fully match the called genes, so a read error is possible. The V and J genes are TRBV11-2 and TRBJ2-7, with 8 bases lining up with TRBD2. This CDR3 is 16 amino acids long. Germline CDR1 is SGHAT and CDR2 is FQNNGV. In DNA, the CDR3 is TGTGCCAGCAGCTTGATTGACGGGAGGGCTCCAGACGAGCAGCACTTC. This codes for CASSLIDGRAPDEQHF.